The 25 T cell receptor beta chains listed next were all sequenced from one sample in a study of response to subunit inactivated influenza vaccine. TCRdb independently ran MiXCR on the RT-PCR reads; one entry per CDR3 protein. In the table there are roughly 540,000 distinct CDR3 sequences, under 30% of which are singletons. The sample also formed part of further work on T cells expressing NK-cell markers. Per that paper: In generating TCR beta cDNA, 5'RACE template switching with UMIs was used.

Sequencing was performed on CD4+ T cells sorted from PBMCs, taken 11 to 12 days after vaccination. The receptors derive from a man aged 45-60 years who received an inactivated influenza vaccine.

This clonotype was seen a handful of times. DNA for the CDR3: TGTGCCAGCAGTTTGGGCAGGGAAGTCCCTACCTACGAGCAGTACTTC. This translates into CASSLGREVPTYEQYF. J is TRBJ2-7 and V is TRBV12-3 or TRBV12-4, with D tentatively TRBD1 (5 bases). The CDR3 loop spans 16 amino acids. The V end was cut by 3 bases, the J end by 2 bases, with 17 bases between.

V gene TRBV7-9 combines with J gene TRBJ2-4; 9 bases match TRBD1. The CDR3 is 15 amino acids. V lost 3 bases and J lost 3; bases outside the gene matches: 3. Germline CDR1 reads SEHNR; CDR2 reads FQNEAQ (reference sequence). This CDR3 reads CASSLGQGIKNIQYF. DNA for the CDR3: TGTGCCAGCAGCTTGGGACAGGGAATCAAAAACATTCAGTACTTC. Variable domain in full (rest from reference TRBV7-9 and TRBJ2-4): DTGVSQNPRHKITKRGQNVTFRCDPISEHNRLYWYRQTLGQGPEFLTYFQNEAQLEKSRLLSDRFSAERPKGSFSTLEIQRTEQGDSAMYLCASSLGQGIKNIQYFGAGTRLSVL.

The V gene is TRBV18, the J gene TRBJ2-7; tentatively, D is TRBD2 (5 bases). The CDR3 length is 12 residues. The germline CDR1 and CDR2 sequences are KGHSH and LQKENI. The V end was cut by 2 bases, the J end by 7 bases, with 9 bases between. This CDR3 reads CASSPAGSEQYF. The CDR3, as DNA: TGTGCCAGCTCACCAGCGGGTTCTGAGCAGTACTTC. The full variable domain, its missing parts supplied by reference TRBV18 and TRBJ2-7, is NAGVMQNPRHLVRRRGQEARLRCSPMKGHSHVYWYRQLPEEGLKFMVYLQKENIIDESGMPKERFSAEFPKEGPSILRIQQVVRGDSAAYFCASSPAGSEQYFGPGTRLTVT.

This clonotype was counted between two and nine times. The rearrangement links TRBV2 to TRBJ2-1; 11 positions agree with TRBD2. The CDR3 totals 14 residues. Germline lookup yields CDR1 SNHLY and CDR2 FYNNEI. J gave up 7 bases and V 5 bases, and 4 bases lay outside the gene matches. The CDR3 is CASSYGTSGNEQFF. The CDR3 DNA is TGTGCCAGCAGTTACGGGACTAGCGGTAATGAGCAGTTCTTC.

This clonotype has more than one count but fewer than ten. This CDR3 is CASSVGAGRGDGYTF. The CDR3 nucleotides read TGTGCCAGCAGCGTGGGTGCCGGGAGAGGTGATGGCTACACCTTC. The genes are TRBV9 and TRBJ1-2; D is unclear. Per germline, CDR1 SGDLS and CDR2 YYNGEE. The CDR3 covers 15 residues. V dropped 2 bases and J dropped 6 bases, with 17 bases sitting between them.

This clonotype occurred a few times. The chain employs TRBV12-3 or TRBV12-4 and TRBJ2-1; TRBD2 matches 10 bases. The CDR3 length is 15 residues. Trimming at V came to 5 bases and at J to 7 bases, leaving 8 bases not matched to a gene. The CDR3 is CASSHPGLAKNEQFF. CDR3 DNA: TGTGCCAGCAGTCATCCGGGACTAGCGAAAAATGAGCAGTTCTTC.

This sequence joins TRBV7-8 and TRBJ2-6, with 8 bases fitting TRBD1. V lost 5 bases and J lost 4; bases outside the gene matches: 10. Germline V lookup: CDR1 SGHVS, CDR2 FQNEAQ. The CDR3 is 17 amino acids. This chain's CDR3 is CASSPRDRSMGANVLTF. CDR3 sequence (DNA): TGTGCCAGCAGCCCTAGGGACAGGTCTATGGGGGCCAACGTCCTGACTTTC. The full variable domain, rest sourced from reference TRBV7-8 and TRBJ2-6, is GAGVSQSPRYKVAKRGQDVALRCDPISGHVSLFWYQQALGQGPEFLTYFQNEAQLDKSGLPSDRFFAERPEGSVSTLKIQRTQQEDSAVYLCASSPRDRSMGANVLTFGAGSRLTVL.

As DNA, the CDR3 is TGCAGTGTTAAGGACGGAGAGACCCAGTACTTC. Translating gives CSVKDGETQYF. This chain links TRBV20-1 with TRBJ2-5, with unresolved D. The CDR3 extends over 11 amino acids. Trimming cost V 7 bases and J 4 bases, with 10 bases left between them. Germline assignment: CDR1 DFQATT and CDR2 SNEGSKA (reference sequence).

In this sample, this clonotype turned up a few times. The chain has TRBV5-5 and TRBJ2-7; possibly TRBD2 for D (7 bases). V gave up 0 bases and J gave up 5 bases, with 15 bases separating them. The CDR3 contains 15 residues. Looked up from germline, CDR1 is SGHKS and CDR2 is YYEKEE (reference sequence). The CDR3: CASSLAGGLWDEQYF. In nucleotides, the CDR3 is TGTGCCAGCAGCTTGGCCGGGGGGCTCTGGGACGAGCAGTACTTC.

Of note for this clonotype: Relative to the germline gene, one junction end is altered; a read error may explain this. The chain employs TRBV18 and TRBJ2-3; 11 bases fit TRBD2. Per germline, CDR1 KGHSH and CDR2 LQKENI. The CDR3 consists of 16 residues. CDR3 in DNA: TGCTGCAGCTACTCTCCGGGACTAGCGGGCACAGATACGCAGTATTTT. Amino acid sequence: CCSYSPGLAGTDTQYF.

This clonotype was recorded once. The CDR3 region has the DNA TGTGCCAGCAGTTTAATGGGACCCGGTAATTCACCCCTCCACTTT. It specifies CASSLMGPGNSPLHF. The V and J genes are TRBV12-3 or TRBV12-4 and TRBJ1-6, with D maybe TRBD1 (5 bases). V lost 2 bases to trimming and J lost 6 bases, with 11 bases between them. The CDR3 length is 15 residues.

J is TRBJ2-3 and V is TRBV10-3; 7 bases match TRBD2. J was trimmed by 7 bases and V by 0 bases; bases with no gene match: 7. CDR3 length equals 15 residues. Looked up from germline, CDR1 is ENHRY and CDR2 is SYGVKD. The CDR3 is CAISESTSLTNTQYF. The CDR3 DNA follows: TGTGCCATCAGTGAGTCGACTAGCCTGACGAATACGCAGTATTTT.

The chain carries TRBV6-2 or TRBV6-3 and TRBJ2-7, with D perhaps matching TRBD1 (6 bases). This CDR3 region has 14 residues. Trimming removed 6 bases from V and 3 bases from J, with 15 bases in between. Looked up from germline, CDR1 is MNHEY and CDR2 is SVGEGT. The DNA of the CDR3 is TGTGCCAGCAGAAAAAGTGGGGGCAACTACGAGCAGTACTTC. Translated, it gives CASRKSGGNYEQYF.

V gene TRBV6-1 combines with J gene TRBJ2-2; 8 nucleotides agree with TRBD1. Germline assignment: CDR1 MNHNS and CDR2 SASEGT. V trimming: 4 bases; J trimming: 6 bases; junction bases outside the gene matches: 4. CDR3 length equals 14 residues. The CDR3 coding sequence is TGTGCCAGCAGTGTAGGACAGGGCCCCGGGGAGCTGTTTTTT. Residues: CASSVGQGPGELFF.

This clonotype has a handful of counts. V and J are TRBV24-1 and TRBJ2-1; D unresolved. CDR1 is KGHDR, CDR2 SFDVKD, per germline. V dropped 5 bases and J dropped 5 bases, with 12 bases sitting between them. The CDR3 is 14 amino acids. The CDR3 spells CATSVGFEDNEQFF. CDR3 nucleotide sequence: TGTGCCACCAGTGTAGGGTTTGAGGACAATGAGCAGTTCTTC.

This clonotype was found a few times. The chain employs TRBV4-3 and TRBJ2-1; possibly TRBD1 for D (6 bases). CDR1 LGHNA and CDR2 YSLEER come from the germline V gene. There are 16 residues in the CDR3. Trimming took 1 base from V and 0 from J, leaving 10 bases between them. CDR3: CASSQGGPYSYNEQFF. Here the CDR3 DNA reads TGCGCCAGCAGCCAAGGGGGGCCCTACTCCTACAATGAGCAGTTCTTC.

The V gene is TRBV29-1, the J gene TRBJ2-3, with no clear D. CDR1 is SQVTM and CDR2 is ANQGSEA in the germline V gene. CDR3 size: 13 residues. Trimming took off 3 bases at V and 3 bases at J, with 10 bases between the two ends. In DNA, the CDR3 is TGCAGCGTTGAGACTCAGACGACAGATACGCAGTATTTT. It is translated as CSVETQTTDTQYF.

The chain recombines TRBV2 with TRBJ2-7; D may be TRBD1 (5 bases). V was pared by 4 bases and J by 3 bases, with 10 bases between. The V gene's germline CDR1 is SNHLY and CDR2 FYNNEI. CDR3 size: 13 residues. CDR3 sequence (DNA): TGTGCCAGCAGTGGCAGGGTATTCTACGAGCAGTACTTC. It codes for CASSGRVFYEQYF.

The J gene is TRBJ2-7, the V gene TRBV20-1; weak D call: TRBD2 (6 bases). Trimming stripped 3 bases from V and 2 bases from J, with 20 bases between. This CDR3 has 16 amino acids. The germline gives CDR1 DFQATT, CDR2 SNEGSKA (reference sequence). The CDR3 here is CSAREGPGGGPYEQYF. CDR3 nucleotide sequence: TGCAGTGCTAGGGAGGGCCCAGGTGGGGGTCCCTACGAGCAGTACTTC.

This chain connects TRBV5-6 to TRBJ2-5; D gene ambiguous. This CDR3 is built from 13 residues. The germline V gene encodes CDR1 SGHDT and CDR2 YYEEEE. Trimming removed 2 bases at V and 7 bases at J, with 12 bases between. The CDR3 spells CASSFAPQRTQYF. The DNA for the CDR3 is TGTGCCAGCAGCTTCGCGCCCCAAAGGACCCAGTACTTC.

This clonotype turned up a few times. The chain recombines TRBV20-1 with TRBJ2-1; 8 bases agree with TRBD1. The germline gives CDR1 DFQATT, CDR2 SNEGSKA (reference sequence). V trimming: 0 bases; J trimming: 10 bases; junction bases outside the gene matches: 11. This CDR3 has 15 residues. The CDR3 DNA is TGCAGTGCTAGAGATTGGCAGGGGGCGCCCGGGGAGCAGTTCTTC. This gives the protein CSARDWQGAPGEQFF.

As for this clonotype: A junction boundary mismatches the germline segment, possibly from a read error. The V gene is TRBV6-1, the J gene TRBJ2-3; unclear D gene. Germline values: CDR1 MNHNS, CDR2 SASEGT. CDR3 size: 15 residues. CDR3 in amino acids: CASSEGRSHTDTQYF. CDR3 bases: TGTGCCAGCAGCGAAGGACGGAGCCACACAGATACGCAGTATTTT.

This clonotype was picked up a small number of times. The V gene is TRBV4-2, the J gene TRBJ2-1; D is perhaps TRBD2 (6 bases). CDR1 is LGHNA and CDR2 is YNFKEQ in the germline V gene. The CDR3 consists of 15 residues. V dropped 1 base and J dropped 4 bases, with 11 bases sitting between them. CDR3 nucleotides: TGTGCCAGCAGCCAAGGGGTAGCGGAATACAATGAGCAGTTCTTC. This gives the protein CASSQGVAEYNEQFF.

This clonotype was counted only a few times. This chain joins TRBV4-1 and TRBJ1-4; the D gene is possibly TRBD1 (6 bases). The germline V and J ends were trimmed by 2 bases and 14 bases, with 15 bases remaining between them. The CDR3 runs 13 residues. Germline V lookup: CDR1 MGHRA, CDR2 YSYEKL. As DNA, the CDR3 is TGCGCCAGCAGCCAAACCCTGGGACATCGTCTGTTTTTT. It yields the protein CASSQTLGHRLFF.

This clonotype was detected only a few times. The chain has TRBV19 and TRBJ2-3; tentative D call: TRBD2 (6 bases). Germline values: CDR1 LNHDA, CDR2 SQIVND (reference sequence). V was shortened by 2 bases and J by 6 bases, with 15 bases between the two germline ends. This CDR3 has 15 amino acids. CDR3 sequence (DNA): TGTGCCAGTAGTATAAATCGGGGGACGAGTGATACGCAGTATTTT. This gives the protein CASSINRGTSDTQYF.